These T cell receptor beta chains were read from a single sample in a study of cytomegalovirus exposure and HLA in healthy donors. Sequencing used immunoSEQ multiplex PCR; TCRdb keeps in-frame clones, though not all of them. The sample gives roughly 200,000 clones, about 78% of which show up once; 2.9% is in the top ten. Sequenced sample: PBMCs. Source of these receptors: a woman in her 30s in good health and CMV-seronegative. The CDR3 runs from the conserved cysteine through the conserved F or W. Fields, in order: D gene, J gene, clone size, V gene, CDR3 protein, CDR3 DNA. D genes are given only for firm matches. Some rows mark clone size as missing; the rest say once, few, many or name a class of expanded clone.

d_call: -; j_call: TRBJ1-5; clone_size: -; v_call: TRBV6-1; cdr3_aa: CASSVRQFSNQPQHF; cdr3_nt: TGTGCCAGCAGTGTTCGACAGTTTAGCAATCAGCCCCAGCATTTT
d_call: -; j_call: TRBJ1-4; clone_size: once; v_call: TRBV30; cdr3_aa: CAWSVGQNFEKLFF; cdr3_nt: TGTGCCTGGAGTGTAGGACAGAATTTTGAAAAACTGTTTTTT
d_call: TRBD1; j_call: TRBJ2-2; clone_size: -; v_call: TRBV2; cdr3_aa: CASSDGLGRGPGELFF; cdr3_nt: TGTGCCAGCAGTGACGGATTGGGCAGGGGGCCCGGGGAGCTGTTTTTT
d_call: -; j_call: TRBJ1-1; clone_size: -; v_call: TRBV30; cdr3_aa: CAWSFGHPRNTEAFF; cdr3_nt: TGTGCCTGGAGCTTTGGCCACCCTCGGAACACTGAAGCTTTCTTT
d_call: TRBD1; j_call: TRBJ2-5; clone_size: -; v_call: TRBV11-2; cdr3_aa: CASSLGQTGGAETQYF; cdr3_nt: TGTGCCAGCAGCTTAGGACAGACAGGGGGCGCGGAGACCCAGTACTTC
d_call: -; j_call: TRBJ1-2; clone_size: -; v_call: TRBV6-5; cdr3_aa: CASSVQQGGYGYTF; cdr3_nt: TGTGCCAGCAGTGTTCAGCAAGGGGGTTATGGCTACACCTTC
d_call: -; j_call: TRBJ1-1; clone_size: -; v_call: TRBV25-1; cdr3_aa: CASSAGNTEAFF; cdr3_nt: TGTGCCAGCAGTGCCGGGAACACTGAAGCTTTCTTT
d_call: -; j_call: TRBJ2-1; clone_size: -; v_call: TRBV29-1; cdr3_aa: CSVESQGYNEQFF; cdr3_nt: TGCAGCGTTGAATCCCAGGGGTACAATGAGCAGTTCTTC
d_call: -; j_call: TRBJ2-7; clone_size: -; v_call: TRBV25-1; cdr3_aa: CASSVLSYEQYF; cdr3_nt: TGTGCCAGCAGTGTACTTTCCTACGAGCAGTACTTC
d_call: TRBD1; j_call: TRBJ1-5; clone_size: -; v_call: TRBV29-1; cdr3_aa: CSVVTGTELQPQHF; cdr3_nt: TGCAGCGTTGTTACCGGGACAGAGCTTCAGCCCCAGCATTTT
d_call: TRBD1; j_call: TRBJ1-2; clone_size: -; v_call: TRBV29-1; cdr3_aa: CSVHSHAGTGRLGYTF; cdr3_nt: TGCAGCGTCCACTCCCACGCCGGGACAGGGAGGCTCGGCTACACCTTC
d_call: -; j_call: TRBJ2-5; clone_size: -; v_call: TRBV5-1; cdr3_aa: CASSLGAGNLETQYF; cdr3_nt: TGCGCCAGCAGCTTGGGGGCAGGGAACTTAGAGACCCAGTACTTC
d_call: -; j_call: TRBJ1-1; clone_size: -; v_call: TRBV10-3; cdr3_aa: CAISESPGVKTEAFF; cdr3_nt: TGTGCCATCAGTGAGTCCCCGGGGGTAAAGACTGAAGCTTTCTTT
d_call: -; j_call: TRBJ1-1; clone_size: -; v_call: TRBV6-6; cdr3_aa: CASSPSGTEAFF; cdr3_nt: TGTGCCAGCAGTCCATCAGGCACTGAAGCTTTCTTT
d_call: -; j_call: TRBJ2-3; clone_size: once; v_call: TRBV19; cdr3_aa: CASSIVPGFSDTQYF; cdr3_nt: TGTGCCAGTAGTATAGTTCCCGGGTTTTCAGATACGCAGTATTTT
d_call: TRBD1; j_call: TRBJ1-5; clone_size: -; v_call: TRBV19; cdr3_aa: CASSINGQGNQPQHF; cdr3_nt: TGTGCCAGTAGTATAAATGGACAGGGGAATCAGCCCCAGCATTTT
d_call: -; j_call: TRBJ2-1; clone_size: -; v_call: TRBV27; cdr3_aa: CASSLSRGFGRGNEQFF; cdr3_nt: TGTGCCAGCAGTTTATCCCGAGGTTTTGGCCGCGGGAATGAGCAGTTCTTC
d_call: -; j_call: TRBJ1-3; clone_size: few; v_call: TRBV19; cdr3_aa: CASSPESSGNTIYF; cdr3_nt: TGTGCCAGTAGTCCGGAGAGCTCTGGAAACACCATATATTTT
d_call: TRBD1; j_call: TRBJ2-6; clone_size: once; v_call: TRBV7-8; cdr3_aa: CASSFFRGQGAAGSGANVLTF; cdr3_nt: TGTGCCAGCAGCTTTTTCCGAGGACAGGGGGCTGCCGGATCCGGGGCCAACGTCCTGACTTTC
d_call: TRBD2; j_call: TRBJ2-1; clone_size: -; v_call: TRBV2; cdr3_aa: CATGGRAGNEQFF; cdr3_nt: TGTGCCACCGGCGGGAGGGCGGGGAATGAGCAGTTCTTC
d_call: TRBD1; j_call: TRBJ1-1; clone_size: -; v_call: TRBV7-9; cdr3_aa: CASSLKDREAFF; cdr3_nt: TGTGCCAGCAGCTTAAAGGACAGGGAAGCTTTCTTT
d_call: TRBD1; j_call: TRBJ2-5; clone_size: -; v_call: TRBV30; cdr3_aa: CAWSAGTGRETQYF; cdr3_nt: TGTGCCTGGAGTGCCGGGACAGGGCGAGAGACCCAGTACTTC
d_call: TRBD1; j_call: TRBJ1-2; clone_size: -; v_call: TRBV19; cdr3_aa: CASRAGDSRNYGYTF; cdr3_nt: TGTGCCAGTAGGGCCGGGGACAGCCGTAACTATGGCTACACCTTC
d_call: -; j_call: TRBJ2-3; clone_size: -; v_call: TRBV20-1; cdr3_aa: CSSFRTDTQYF; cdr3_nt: TGCAGCTCTTTCCGCACAGATACGCAGTATTTT
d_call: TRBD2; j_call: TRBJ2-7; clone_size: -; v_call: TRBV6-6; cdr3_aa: CASSYTREGPYEQYF; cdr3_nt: TGTGCCAGCAGTTACACCCGGGAGGGCCCATACGAGCAGTACTTC
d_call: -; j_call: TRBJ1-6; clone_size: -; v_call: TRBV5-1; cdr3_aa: CASTQGGLPNSPLHF; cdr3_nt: TGCGCCAGCACACAGGGAGGGCTCCCTAATTCACCCCTCCACTTT
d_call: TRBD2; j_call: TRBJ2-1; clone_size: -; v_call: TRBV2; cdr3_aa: CASSEAWGLAGVRGEQFF; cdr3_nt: TGTGCCAGCAGTGAAGCGTGGGGACTAGCGGGAGTGAGGGGTGAGCAGTTCTTC
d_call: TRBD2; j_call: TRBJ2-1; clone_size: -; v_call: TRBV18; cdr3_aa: CASSPGGSNEQFF; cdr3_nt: TGTGCCAGCTCACCCGGGGGGAGCAATGAGCAGTTCTTC
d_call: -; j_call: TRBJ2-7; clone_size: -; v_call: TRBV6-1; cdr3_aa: CASSEQGGVGEQYF; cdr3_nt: TGTGCCAGCAGTGAACAGGGAGGAGTGGGCGAGCAGTACTTC
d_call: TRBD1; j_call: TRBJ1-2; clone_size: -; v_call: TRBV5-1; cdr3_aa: CASSTRQGGYGGYTF; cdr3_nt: TGCGCCAGCAGCACCCGACAGGGTGGTTATGGTGGCTACACCTTC
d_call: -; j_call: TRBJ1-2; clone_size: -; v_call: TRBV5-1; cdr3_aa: CASSVGTGGYGYTF; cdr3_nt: TGCGCCAGCAGCGTGGGGACTGGGGGGTATGGCTACACCTTC
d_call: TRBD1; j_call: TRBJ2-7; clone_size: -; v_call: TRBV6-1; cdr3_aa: CASKQTGGQTYEQYF; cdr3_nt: TGTGCCAGCAAACAGACAGGGGGCCAAACCTACGAGCAGTACTTC
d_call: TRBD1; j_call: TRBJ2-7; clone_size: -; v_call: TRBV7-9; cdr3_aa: CASSLTGGHEQYF; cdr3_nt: TGTGCCAGCAGCTTAACAGGGGGCCACGAGCAGTACTTC
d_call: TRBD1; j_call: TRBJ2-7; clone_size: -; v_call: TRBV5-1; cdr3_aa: CASSLMTGTEGEQYF; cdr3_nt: TGCGCCAGCAGCTTGATGACCGGGACAGAAGGCGAGCAGTACTTC
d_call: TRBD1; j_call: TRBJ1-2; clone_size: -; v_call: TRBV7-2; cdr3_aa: CASSLVPPTGVYGYTF; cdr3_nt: TGTGCCAGCAGCTTGGTTCCGCCGACAGGGGTCTATGGCTACACCTTC
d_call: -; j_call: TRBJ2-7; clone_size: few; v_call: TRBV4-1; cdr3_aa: CASSQDLRTAFSYEQYF; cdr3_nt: TGCGCCAGCAGCCAAGACCTTCGGACAGCCTTCTCCTACGAGCAGTACTTC